Below are 13 T cell receptor beta chains sequenced from a single sample in a study of neurological immune-mediated disorders. Via MiXCR, TCRdb re-called the 5' RACE reads, giving one row per CDR3 protein. Among approximately 50,000 distinct CDR3 sequences listed, around a tenth were seen once. Sequenced input: PBMCs. These TCRs come from a man aged 65 to 85 with HTLV-1-associated myelopathy (HAM/TSP).

The sample holds many counts of this clonotype. J is TRBJ2-3 and V is TRBV5-1; 13 bases line up with TRBD2. Germline CDR1 and CDR2: SGHRS and YFSETQ. The CDR3 is made up of 17 amino acids. Trimming cost V 2 bases and J 0 bases; bases outside gene matches: 3. The CDR3 sequence: CASSLGTSGASTDTQYF. The DNA of the CDR3 is TGCGCCAGCAGCTTAGGGACTAGCGGGGCCAGCACAGATACGCAGTATTTT.

This clonotype was counted only a few times. The CDR3 nucleotides are TGTGCCAGCAGTTGGACTAGCGGGAGGATTAGGGAGCAGTTCTTC. It codes for CASSWTSGRIREQFF. The V call is TRBV6-5, the J call TRBJ2-1; 14 bases align to TRBD2. Germline CDR1 is MNHEY and CDR2 is SVGAGI. The CDR3 loop spans 15 amino acids. Trimming took 4 bases from V and 10 from J; bases not matched to a gene: 6.

The table lists this clonotype with many counts. This sequence joins TRBV12-5 and TRBJ2-3; 11 bases fit TRBD1. The germline V gene has CDR1 LGHNT and CDR2 FRNRAP. Trimming at V came to 8 bases and at J to 4 bases, leaving 5 bases not matched to a gene. This CDR3 is built from 14 residues. The CDR3, as DNA: TGTGCTAGTTTGACGGACAGGGGGCCAGATACGCAGTATTTT. As protein: CASLTDRGPDTQYF.

Ten or more counts support this clonotype. J is TRBJ1-2 and V is TRBV10-3, with D uncertain. Germline V gene data show CDR1 as ENHRY and CDR2 as SYGVKD. V gave up 3 bases and J gave up 7 bases, with 12 bases separating them. The CDR3 runs 13 residues. DNA for the CDR3: TGTGCCATCAGTGAAAGACCCACGGGTGGCTACACCTTC. It yields the protein CAISERPTGGYTF.

This clonotype occurred many times. The CDR3 sequence: CASSLEYNSPLHF. The CDR3 DNA follows: TGCGCCAGCAGCCTCGAGTATAATTCACCCCTCCACTTT. The genes are TRBV5-1 and TRBJ1-6; unclear D gene. This CDR3 spans 13 amino acids. Germline loops: CDR1 SGHRS, CDR2 YFSETQ. Trimming shortened V by 4 bases and J by 4 bases, and 6 bases separated the two germline ends. The full variable domain, with the rest looked up from reference TRBV5-1 and TRBJ1-6, is KAGVTQTPRYLIKTRGQQVTLSCSPISGHRSVSWYQQTPGQGLQFLFEYFSETQRNKGNFPGRFSGRQFSNSRSEMNVSTLELGDSALYLCASSLEYNSPLHFGNGTRLTVT.

This clonotype was counted at least ten times. The rearrangement links TRBV29-1 to TRBJ2-7; the D is unclear. V lost 5 bases, J lost 4 bases, and 18 bases lay in between. The CDR3 spans 14 residues. Germline CDR1 is SQVTM and CDR2 is ANQGSEA. CDR3 DNA sequence: TGCAGCGTTTTGTGTTTGGATATTTGGTACGAGCAGTACTTC. It codes for CSVLCLDIWYEQYF.

This clonotype was observed many times. The V call is TRBV2, the J call TRBJ2-1; 8 positions match TRBD1. Germline CDR1 is SNHLY and CDR2 is FYNNEI. With V trimmed by 3 bases and J by 7 bases, 14 bases remained unmatched. CDR3 size: 17 residues. CDR3 protein: CASSDRGHGLGRNEQFF. DNA for the CDR3: TGTGCCAGCAGTGACAGGGGGCACGGGTTGGGGCGAAATGAGCAGTTCTTC.

At least ten counts were recorded for this clonotype. V gene TRBV7-3 combines with J gene TRBJ2-1; 11 positions match TRBD2. Germline V gene lookup returns CDR1 SGHTA and CDR2 FQGTGA. The CDR3 sequence is 15 residues long. Trimming took 6 bases from V and 7 from J; bases not matched to a gene: 8. The CDR3 DNA sequence: TGTGCCAGCAGTCCGATGGCTAGCGGGAGGAATGAGCAGTTCTTC. Its translation is CASSPMASGRNEQFF.

In this sample, this clonotype turned up many times. The J gene is TRBJ2-3, the V gene TRBV29-1, with D possibly called TRBD1 or TRBD2 (5 bases each). CDR1 and CDR2 from the germline V gene are SQVTM and ANQGSEA. This CDR3 has 12 amino acids. The CDR3 nucleotides are TGCCTCGTAGGGGCCCGGGGAGATACGCAGTATTTT. It codes for CLVGARGDTQYF.

This clonotype has at least ten counts. The chain carries TRBV24-1 and TRBJ2-4, with D perhaps matching TRBD1 or TRBD2 (5 bases each). In germline, CDR1 is KGHDR, CDR2 SFDVKD. With 2 bases removed from V and 3 bases from J, the gap between germline ends came to 7 bases. This CDR3 comprises 14 residues. The CDR3 nucleotides read TGTGCCACCAGTGATTCGGGGCTCAAAAACATTCAGTACTTC. Translation gives CATSDSGLKNIQYF.

This clonotype is a singleton in its sample. A single base separates this from a much larger clone, so it may be a read error. V is TRBV9 and J is TRBJ2-4; D call uncertain. The V gene lost 0 bases and the J gene lost 8 bases, with 12 bases spanning the gap. Germline CDR1 and CDR2: SGDLS and YYNGEE. The CDR3 contains 14 residues. CDR3 sequence reads: CASSVGGSYDIQYF. Written as DNA, the CDR3 is TGTGCCAGCAGCGTAGGTGGTAGCTACGACATTCAGTACTTC.

This clonotype was observed many times. The chain links TRBV27 to TRBJ2-7; 12 nucleotides align to TRBD2. Germline loops: CDR1 MNHEY, CDR2 SMNVEV (reference sequence). The CDR3 extends over 15 amino acids. V was pared by 6 bases and J by 6 bases, with 9 bases of the junction left unmatched. In DNA, the CDR3 is TGTGCCAGCAGCCAAACGTCACTAGCGGGAGGCGAGCAGTACTTC. Protein sequence: CASSQTSLAGGEQYF.

This clonotype was seen ten or more times. V is TRBV20-1 and J is TRBJ1-1; D is possibly TRBD1 (6 bases). Germline V gene lookup returns CDR1 DFQATT and CDR2 SNEGSKA (reference sequence). The V gene lost 7 bases and the J gene lost 3 bases, with 9 bases spanning the gap. The CDR3 runs 11 residues. The CDR3 DNA sequence: TGCAGTGAGGACAGAGACACTGAAGCTTTCTTT. This encodes CSEDRDTEAFF.